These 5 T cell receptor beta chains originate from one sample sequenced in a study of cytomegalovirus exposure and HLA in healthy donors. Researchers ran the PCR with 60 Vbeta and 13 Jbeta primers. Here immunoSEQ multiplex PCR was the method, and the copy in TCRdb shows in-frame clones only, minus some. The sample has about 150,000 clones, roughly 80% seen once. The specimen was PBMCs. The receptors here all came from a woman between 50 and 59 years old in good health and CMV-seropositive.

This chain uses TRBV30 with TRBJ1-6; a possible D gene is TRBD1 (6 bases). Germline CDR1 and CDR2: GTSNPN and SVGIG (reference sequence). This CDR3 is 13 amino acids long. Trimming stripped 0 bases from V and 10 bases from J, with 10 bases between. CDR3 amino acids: CAWSVQGGSPLHF. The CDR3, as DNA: TGTGCCTGGAGTGTACAGGGAGGGTCACCCCTCCACTTT. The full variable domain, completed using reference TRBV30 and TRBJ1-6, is SQTIHQWPATLVQPVGSPLSLECTVEGTSNPNLYWYRQAAGRGLQLLFYSVGIGQISSEVPQNLSASRPQDRQFILSSKKLLLSDSGFYLCAWSVQGGSPLHFGNGTRLTVT.

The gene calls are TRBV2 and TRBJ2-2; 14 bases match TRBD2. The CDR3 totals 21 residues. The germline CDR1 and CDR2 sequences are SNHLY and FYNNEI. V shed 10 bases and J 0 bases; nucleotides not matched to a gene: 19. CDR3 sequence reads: CATITSGLAGGRTANTGELFF. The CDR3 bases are TGTGCCACCATAACGAGCGGACTAGCGGGGGGCCGAACCGCGAACACCGGGGAGCTGTTTTTT.

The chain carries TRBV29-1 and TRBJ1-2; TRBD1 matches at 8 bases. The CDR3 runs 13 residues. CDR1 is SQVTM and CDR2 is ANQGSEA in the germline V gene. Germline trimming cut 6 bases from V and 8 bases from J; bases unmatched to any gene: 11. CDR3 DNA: TGCAGCGTCGACCCGGACAGGGCTGACGGCTACACCTTC. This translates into CSVDPDRADGYTF.

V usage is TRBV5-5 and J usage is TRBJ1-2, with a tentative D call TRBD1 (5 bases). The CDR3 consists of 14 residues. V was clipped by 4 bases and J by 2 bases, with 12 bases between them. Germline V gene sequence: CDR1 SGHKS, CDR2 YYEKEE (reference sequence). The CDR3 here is CASSRDSRNYGYTF. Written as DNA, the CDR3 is TGTGCCAGCAGCCGGGACTCAAGGAACTATGGCTACACCTTC.

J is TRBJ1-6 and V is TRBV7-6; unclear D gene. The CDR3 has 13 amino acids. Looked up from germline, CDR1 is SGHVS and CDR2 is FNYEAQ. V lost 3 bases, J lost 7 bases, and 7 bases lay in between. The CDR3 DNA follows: TGTGCCAGCAGCTTGAGGTTCAATTCACCCCTCCACTTT. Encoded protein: CASSLRFNSPLHF.